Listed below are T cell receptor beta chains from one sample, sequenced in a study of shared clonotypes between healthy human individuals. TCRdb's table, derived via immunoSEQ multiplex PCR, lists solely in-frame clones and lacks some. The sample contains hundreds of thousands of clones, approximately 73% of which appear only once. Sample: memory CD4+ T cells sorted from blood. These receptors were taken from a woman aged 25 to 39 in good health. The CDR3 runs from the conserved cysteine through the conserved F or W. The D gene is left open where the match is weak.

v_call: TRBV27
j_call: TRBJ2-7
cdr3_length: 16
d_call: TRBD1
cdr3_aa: CASSRTGAGYSYEQYF

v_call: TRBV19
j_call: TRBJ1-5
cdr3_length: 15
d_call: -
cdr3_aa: CASSIAGAGNQPQHF

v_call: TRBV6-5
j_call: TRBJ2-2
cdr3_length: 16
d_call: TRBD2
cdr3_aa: CASSYSTSANTGELFF

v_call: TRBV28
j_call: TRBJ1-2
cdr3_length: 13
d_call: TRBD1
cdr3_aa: CASRGTANYGYTF

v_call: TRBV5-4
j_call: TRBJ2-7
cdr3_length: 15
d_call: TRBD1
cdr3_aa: CASSKGGQGGLEQYF

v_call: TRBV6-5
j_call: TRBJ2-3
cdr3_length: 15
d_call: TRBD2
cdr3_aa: CASSKGLAGTDTQYF

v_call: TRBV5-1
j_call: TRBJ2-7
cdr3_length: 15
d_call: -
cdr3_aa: CASSFGTSPSYEQYF

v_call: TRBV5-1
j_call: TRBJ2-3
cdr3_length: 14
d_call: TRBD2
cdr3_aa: CASSGLAGEDTQYF

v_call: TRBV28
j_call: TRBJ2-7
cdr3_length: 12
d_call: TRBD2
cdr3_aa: CASQRDAVEQYF

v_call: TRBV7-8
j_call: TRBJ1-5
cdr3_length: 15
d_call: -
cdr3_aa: CASSRKWGGNQPQHF

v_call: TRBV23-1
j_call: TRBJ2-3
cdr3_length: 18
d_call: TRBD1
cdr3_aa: CASSLFRKGDRDTDTQYF

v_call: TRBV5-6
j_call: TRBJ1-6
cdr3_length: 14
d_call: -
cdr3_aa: CASSLGMGDSPLHF

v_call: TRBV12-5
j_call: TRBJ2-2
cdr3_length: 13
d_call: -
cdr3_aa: CASGLSNSGELFF

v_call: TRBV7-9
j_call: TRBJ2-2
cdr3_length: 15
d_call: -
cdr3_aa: CASSPSAQITGELFF